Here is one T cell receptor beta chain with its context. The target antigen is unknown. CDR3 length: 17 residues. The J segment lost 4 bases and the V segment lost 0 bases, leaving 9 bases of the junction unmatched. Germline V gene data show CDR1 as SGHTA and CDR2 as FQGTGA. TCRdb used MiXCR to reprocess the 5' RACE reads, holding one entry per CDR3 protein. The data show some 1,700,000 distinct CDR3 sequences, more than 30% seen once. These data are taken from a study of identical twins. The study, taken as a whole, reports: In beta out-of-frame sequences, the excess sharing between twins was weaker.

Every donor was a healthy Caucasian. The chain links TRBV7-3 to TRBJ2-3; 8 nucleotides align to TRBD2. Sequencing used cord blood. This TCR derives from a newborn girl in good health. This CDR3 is CASSLTRGGPPPDTQYF. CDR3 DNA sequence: TGTGCCAGCAGCTTAACTCGGGGGGGCCCCCCCCCAGATACGCAGTATTTT. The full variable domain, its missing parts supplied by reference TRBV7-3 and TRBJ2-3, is GAGVSQTPSNKVTEKGKYVELRCDPISGHTALYWYRQSLGQGPEFLIYFQGTGAADDSGLPNDRFFAVRPEGSVSTLKIQRTERGDSAVYLCASSLTRGGPPPDTQYFGPGTRLTVL.